This T cell receptor beta chain was sequenced during a study of memory CD4+ T cells and cytomegalovirus serostatus. General observations from the study: The CMV-associated TCR signature appears largely within the CD4+ memory repertoire. CD4+ memory repertoires contained about 40% of the roughly 160 reported CMV TCRbeta sequences.

Single viable CD3+CD4+CD8-CD45RO+ cells were sorted as the memory CD4+ T cells. The germline CDR1 and CDR2 sequences are SGHRS and YFSETQ. The CDR3 runs 17 residues. The V end lost 0 bases, the J end lost 4 bases, and 19 bases lay between the germline ends. A note on this clone: Its specificity is unknown.

In the original processing: Out-of-frame sequences were removed, leaving around 2,000,000 distinct TCRbeta sequences. Measured with immunoSEQ multiplex PCR; TCRdb has only the in-frame clones, and not every one. From that table come the V and J calls and clone size; the DNA was used to work out D and trimming. The table lists approximately 50,000 clones, around three quarters of them singletons. The sequenced material came from memory CD4+ T cells from blood. This chain uses TRBV5-1 with TRBJ1-1; D is possibly TRBD1 (5 bases). This TCR came from an adult in good health and CMV-seropositive. For the CDR3, the DNA is TGCGCCAGCAGCTTGGAGCCCGGGGCTAGTGGTAGCACTGAAGCTTTCTTT. As protein: CASSLEPGASGSTEAFF.